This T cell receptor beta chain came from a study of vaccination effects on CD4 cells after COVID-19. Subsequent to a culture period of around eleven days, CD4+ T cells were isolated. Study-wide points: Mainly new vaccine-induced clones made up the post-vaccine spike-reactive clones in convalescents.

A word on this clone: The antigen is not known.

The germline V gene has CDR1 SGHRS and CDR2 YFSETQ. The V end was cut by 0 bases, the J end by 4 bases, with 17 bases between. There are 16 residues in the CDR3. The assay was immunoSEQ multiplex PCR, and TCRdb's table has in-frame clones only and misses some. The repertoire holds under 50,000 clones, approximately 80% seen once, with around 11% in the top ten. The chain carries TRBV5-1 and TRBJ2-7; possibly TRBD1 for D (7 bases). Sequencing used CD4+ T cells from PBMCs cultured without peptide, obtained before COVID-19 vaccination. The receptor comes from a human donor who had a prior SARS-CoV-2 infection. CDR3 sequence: CASSLGQGGIGYEQYF. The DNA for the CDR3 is TGCGCCAGCAGCTTGGGGCAGGGGGGTATAGGTTACGAGCAGTACTTC.